The T cell receptor (beta chain) described here comes from a study of T cells in localized non-small cell lung cancer. This CDR3 region has 14 residues. Germline assignment: CDR1 LNHDA and CDR2 SQIVND (reference sequence). With 5 bases removed from V and 3 bases from J, the gap between germline ends came to 13 bases. The repertoire was sequenced with immunoSEQ multiplex PCR; TCRdb's copy has only in-frame clones and lacks some. The sample has about 25,000 clones; approximately 83% are singletons. Sequencing used peripheral blood, obtained before any cancer treatment. This receptor was taken from a male donor aged 60 or over with stage II squamous cell lung carcinoma. This chain connects TRBV19 to TRBJ1-2; D uncertain. CDR3 nucleotide sequence: TGTGCCAGTAGTGGTCCCAGGATAGACTATGGCTACACCTTC. Protein: CASSGPRIDYGYTF.